The present TCR beta chain was sequenced within a study of shared clonotypes between healthy human individuals. Study overall: Two female and three male donors aged 18 to 49 were enrolled.

Authors' processing steps: Filtering differed, since immunoSEQ gave only junction sequences and no quality scores. This table comes from immunoSEQ multiplex PCR, and its TCRdb copy is limited to in-frame clones, with some not included. V and J calls and clone size are those listed in that table; D and trimming were worked out from the DNA. The table lists some 300,000 clones, more than 60% of them singletons, with about 10% in the top ten. A note on this clone: Its antigen is not identified.

Germline CDR1 reads MNHEY; CDR2 reads SMNVEV (reference sequence). Trimming cost V 4 bases and J 4 bases, with 14 bases left between them. The CDR3 is made up of 15 amino acids. All the donors were Caucasian adults who lived in Nashville, Tennessee. Study-level findings and limits: Having only a few donors restricted how much genetic and exposure-history diversity was captured.

The genes are TRBV27 and TRBJ2-1, with a weak D call TRBD2 (6 bases). The specimen sequenced was memory CD4+ T cells sorted from blood. Sample subset: CD45RA-negative fraction. The sequence was obtained from a man aged 25 to 45 in good health. CDR3: CASSSHGGLYNEQFF. Here the CDR3 DNA reads TGTGCCAGCAGTTCACATGGCGGACTATACAATGAGCAGTTCTTC.